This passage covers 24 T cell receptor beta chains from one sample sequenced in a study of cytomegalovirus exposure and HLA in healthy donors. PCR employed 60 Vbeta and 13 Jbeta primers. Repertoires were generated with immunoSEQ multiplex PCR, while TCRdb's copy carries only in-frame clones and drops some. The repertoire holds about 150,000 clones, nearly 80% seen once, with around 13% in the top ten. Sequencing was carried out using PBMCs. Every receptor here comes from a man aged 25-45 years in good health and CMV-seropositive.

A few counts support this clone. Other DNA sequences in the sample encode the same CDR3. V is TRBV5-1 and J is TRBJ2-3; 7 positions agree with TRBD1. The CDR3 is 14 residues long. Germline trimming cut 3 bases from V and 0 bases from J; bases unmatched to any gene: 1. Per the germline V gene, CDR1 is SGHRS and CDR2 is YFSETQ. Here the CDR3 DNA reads TGCGCCAGCAGCTCGGGACAGAGCACAGATACGCAGTATTTT. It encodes CASSSGQSTDTQYF.

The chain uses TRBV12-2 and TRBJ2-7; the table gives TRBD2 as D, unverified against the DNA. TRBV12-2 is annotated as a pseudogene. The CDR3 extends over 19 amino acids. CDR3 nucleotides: TGTGCAAGTCGCCCCCTGACTAGCGGGAGGTGCTTCCTCTGCTACGAGCAGTACTTC. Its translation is CASRPLTSGRCFLCYEQYF.

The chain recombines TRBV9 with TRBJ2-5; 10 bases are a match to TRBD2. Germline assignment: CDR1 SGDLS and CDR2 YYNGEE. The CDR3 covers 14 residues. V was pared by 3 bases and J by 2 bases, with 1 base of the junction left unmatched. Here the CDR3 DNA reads TGTGCCAGCAGCGGGACTAGCGGACAAGAGACCCAGTACTTC. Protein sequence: CASSGTSGQETQYF.

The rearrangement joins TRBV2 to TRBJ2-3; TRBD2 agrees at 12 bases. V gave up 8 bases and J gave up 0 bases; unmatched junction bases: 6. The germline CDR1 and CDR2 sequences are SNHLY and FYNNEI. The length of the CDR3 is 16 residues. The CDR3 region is CASGGTSGPSTDTQYF. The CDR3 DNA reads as TGTGCCAGCGGGGGGACTAGCGGGCCTAGCACAGATACGCAGTATTTT.

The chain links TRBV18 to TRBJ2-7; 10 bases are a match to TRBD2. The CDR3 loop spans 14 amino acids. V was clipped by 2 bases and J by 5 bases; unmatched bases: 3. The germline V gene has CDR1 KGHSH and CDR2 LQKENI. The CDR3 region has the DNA TGTGCCAGCTCACCAGCCGGGACTAGCGACGAGCAGTACTTC. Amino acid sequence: CASSPAGTSDEQYF.

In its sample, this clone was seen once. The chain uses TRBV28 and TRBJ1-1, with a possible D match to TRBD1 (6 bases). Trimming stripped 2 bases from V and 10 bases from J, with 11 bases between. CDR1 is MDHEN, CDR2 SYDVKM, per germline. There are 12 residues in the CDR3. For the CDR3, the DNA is TGTGCCAGCAGTTTAGGGGGGGCGGGAGCTTTCTTT. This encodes CASSLGGAGAFF.

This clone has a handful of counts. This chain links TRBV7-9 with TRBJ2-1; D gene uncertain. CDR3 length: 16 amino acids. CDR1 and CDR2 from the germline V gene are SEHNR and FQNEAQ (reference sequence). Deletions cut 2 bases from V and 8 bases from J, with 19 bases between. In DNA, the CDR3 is TGTGCCAGCAGCTTATTGTCCGGTCCCCCGCACCATGAGCAGTTCTTC. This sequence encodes CASSLLSGPPHHEQFF.

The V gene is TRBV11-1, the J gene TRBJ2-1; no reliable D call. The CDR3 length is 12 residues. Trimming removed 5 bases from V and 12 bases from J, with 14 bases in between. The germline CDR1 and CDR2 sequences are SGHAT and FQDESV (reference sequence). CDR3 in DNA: TGTGCCAGCAGCCATAAGACTGGTTGGCAGTTCTTC. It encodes CASSHKTGWQFF.

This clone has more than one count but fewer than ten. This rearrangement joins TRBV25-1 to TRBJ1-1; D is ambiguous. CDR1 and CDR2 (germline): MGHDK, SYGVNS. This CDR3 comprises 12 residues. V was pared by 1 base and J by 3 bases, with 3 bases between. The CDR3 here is CASSESHTEAFF. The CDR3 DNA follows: TGTGCCAGCAGTGAATCTCACACTGAAGCTTTCTTT.

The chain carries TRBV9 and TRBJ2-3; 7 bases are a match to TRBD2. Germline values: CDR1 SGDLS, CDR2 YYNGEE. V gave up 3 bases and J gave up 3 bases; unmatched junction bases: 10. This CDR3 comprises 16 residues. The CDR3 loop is CASSGVAGVGTDTQYF. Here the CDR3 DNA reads TGTGCCAGCAGCGGCGTGGCGGGAGTCGGGACAGATACGCAGTATTTT.

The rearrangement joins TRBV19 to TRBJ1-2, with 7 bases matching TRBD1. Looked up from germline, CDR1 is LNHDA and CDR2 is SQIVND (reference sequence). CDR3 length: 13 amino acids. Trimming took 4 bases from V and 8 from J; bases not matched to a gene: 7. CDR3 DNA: TGTGCCAGTAGTACCGGACAGGCCGTAGGCTACACCTTC. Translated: CASSTGQAVGYTF. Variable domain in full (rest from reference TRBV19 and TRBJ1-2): DGGITQSPKYLFRKEGQNVTLSCEQNLNHDAMYWYRQDPGQGLRLIYYSQIVNDFQKGDIAEGYSVSREKKESFPLTVTSAQKNPTAFYLCASSTGQAVGYTFGSGTRLTVV.

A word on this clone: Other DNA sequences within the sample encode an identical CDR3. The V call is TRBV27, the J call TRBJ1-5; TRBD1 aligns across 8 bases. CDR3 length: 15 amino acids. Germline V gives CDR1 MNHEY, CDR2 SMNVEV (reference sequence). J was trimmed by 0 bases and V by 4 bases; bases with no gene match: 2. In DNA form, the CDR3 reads TGTGCCAGCAGTTGGACAGGGAATAGCAATCAGCCCCAGCATTTT. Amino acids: CASSWTGNSNQPQHF.

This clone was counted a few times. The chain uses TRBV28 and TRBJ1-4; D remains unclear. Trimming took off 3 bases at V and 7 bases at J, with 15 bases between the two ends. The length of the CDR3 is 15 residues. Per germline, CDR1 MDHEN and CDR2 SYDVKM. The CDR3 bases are TGTGCCAGCAGTTTCAGCGGCCGTGGGGTTGAAAAACTGTTTTTT. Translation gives CASSFSGRGVEKLFF. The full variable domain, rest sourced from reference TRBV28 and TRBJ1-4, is DVKVTQSSRYLVKRTGEKVFLECVQDMDHENMFWYRQDPGLGLRLIYFSYDVKMKEKGDIPEGYSVSREKKERFSLILESASTNQTSMYLCASSFSGRGVEKLFFGSGTQLSVL.

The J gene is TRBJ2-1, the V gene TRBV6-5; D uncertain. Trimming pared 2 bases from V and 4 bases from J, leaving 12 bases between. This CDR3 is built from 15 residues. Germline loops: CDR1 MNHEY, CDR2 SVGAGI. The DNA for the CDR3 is TGTGCCAGCAGTTACGAGGCTCCCCAATACAATGAGCAGTTCTTC. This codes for CASSYEAPQYNEQFF.

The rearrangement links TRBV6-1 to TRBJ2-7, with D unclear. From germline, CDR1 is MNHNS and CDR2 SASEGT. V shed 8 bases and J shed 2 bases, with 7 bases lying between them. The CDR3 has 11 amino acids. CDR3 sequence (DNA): TGTGCCAGCCTTCGGGCCTACGAGCAGTACTTC. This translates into CASLRAYEQYF.

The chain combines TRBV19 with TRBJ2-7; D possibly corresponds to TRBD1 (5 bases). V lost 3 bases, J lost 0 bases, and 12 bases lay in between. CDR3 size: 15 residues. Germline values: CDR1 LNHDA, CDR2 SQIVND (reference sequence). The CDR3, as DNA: TGTGCCAGTAGTATCGACAGCCAGTCCTCCTACGAGCAGTACTTC. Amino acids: CASSIDSQSSYEQYF. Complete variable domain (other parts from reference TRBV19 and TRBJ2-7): DGGITQSPKYLFRKEGQNVTLSCEQNLNHDAMYWYRQDPGQGLRLIYYSQIVNDFQKGDIAEGYSVSREKKESFPLTVTSAQKNPTAFYLCASSIDSQSSYEQYFGPGTRLTVT.

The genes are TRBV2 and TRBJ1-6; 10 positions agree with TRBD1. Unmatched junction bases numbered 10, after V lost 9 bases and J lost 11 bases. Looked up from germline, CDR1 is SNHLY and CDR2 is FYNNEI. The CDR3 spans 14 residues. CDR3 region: CARKKDRGTPPLHF. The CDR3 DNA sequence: TGTGCCAGGAAAAAGGACAGGGGGACTCCACCCCTCCACTTT.

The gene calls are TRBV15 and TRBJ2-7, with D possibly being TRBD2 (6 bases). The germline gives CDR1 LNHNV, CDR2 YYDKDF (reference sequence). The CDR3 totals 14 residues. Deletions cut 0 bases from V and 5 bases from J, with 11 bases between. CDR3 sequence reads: CATSRDRTGDEQYF. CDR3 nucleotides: TGTGCCACCAGCAGAGACCGGACGGGAGACGAGCAGTACTTC. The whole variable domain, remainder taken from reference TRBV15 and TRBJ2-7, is DAMVIQNPRYQVTQFGKPVTLSCSQTLNHNVMYWYQQKSSQAPKLLFHYYDKDFNNEADTPDNFQSRRPNTSFCFLDIRSPGLGDTAMYLCATSRDRTGDEQYFGPGTRLTVT.

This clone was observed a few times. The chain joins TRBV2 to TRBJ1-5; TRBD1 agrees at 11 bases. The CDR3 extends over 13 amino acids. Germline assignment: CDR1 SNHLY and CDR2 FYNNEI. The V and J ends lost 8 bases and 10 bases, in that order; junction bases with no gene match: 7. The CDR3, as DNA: TGTGCCAGCCAGGACAGGGGGCTGAGTCCCCAGCATTTT. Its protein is CASQDRGLSPQHF.

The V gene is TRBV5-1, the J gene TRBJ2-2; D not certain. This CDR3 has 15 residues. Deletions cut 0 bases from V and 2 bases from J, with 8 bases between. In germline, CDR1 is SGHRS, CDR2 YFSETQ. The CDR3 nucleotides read TGCGCCAGCAGCTTGGTGGCAGGAAACACCGGGGAGCTGTTTTTT. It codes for CASSLVAGNTGELFF.

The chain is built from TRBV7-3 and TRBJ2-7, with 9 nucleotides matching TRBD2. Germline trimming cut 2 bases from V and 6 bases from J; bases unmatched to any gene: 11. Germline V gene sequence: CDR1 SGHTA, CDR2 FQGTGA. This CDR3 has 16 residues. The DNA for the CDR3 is TGTGCCAGCAGCTTAGCAGGGGGAGCGGGAGGCTCCGAGCAGTACTTC. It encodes CASSLAGGAGGSEQYF.

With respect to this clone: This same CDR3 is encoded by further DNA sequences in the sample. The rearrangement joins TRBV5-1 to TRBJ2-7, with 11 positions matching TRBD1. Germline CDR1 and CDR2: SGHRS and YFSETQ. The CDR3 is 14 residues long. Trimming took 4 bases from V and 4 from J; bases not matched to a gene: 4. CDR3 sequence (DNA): TGCGCCAGCAGCCTGGGGACAGGGGGGTACGAGCAGTACTTC. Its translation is CASSLGTGGYEQYF.

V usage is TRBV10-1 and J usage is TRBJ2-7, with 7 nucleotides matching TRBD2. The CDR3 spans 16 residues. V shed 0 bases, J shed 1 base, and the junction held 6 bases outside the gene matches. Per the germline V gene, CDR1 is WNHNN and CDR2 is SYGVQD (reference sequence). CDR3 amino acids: CASSESGGGLSYEQYF. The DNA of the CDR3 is TGCGCCAGCAGTGAGTCGGGGGGGGGACTTTCCTACGAGCAGTACTTC.

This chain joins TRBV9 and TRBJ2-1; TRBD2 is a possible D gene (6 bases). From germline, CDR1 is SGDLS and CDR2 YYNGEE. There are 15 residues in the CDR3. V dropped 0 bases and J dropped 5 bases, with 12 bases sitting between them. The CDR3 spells CASSVAARGDNEQFF. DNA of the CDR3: TGTGCCAGCAGCGTAGCGGCGCGCGGGGACAATGAGCAGTTCTTC.